The following is a T cell receptor (beta chain) sequence with its context. Its antigen is unknown. This sample is part of a study of CD8 T cells in ankylosing spondylitis. Study-wide results and caveats: Seemingly characteristic of ankylosing spondylitis blood was a TCR beta motif consisting of about 8 highly homologous variants. Some of these motif variants have turned up before, in reports on reactive arthritis synovial fluid and blood. Disease-linked clones bore a CD8+ phenotype, appearing relatively rarely in peripheral blood.

V lost 0 bases, J lost 0 bases, and 5 bases stayed unmatched. The germline CDR1 and CDR2 sequences are SQVTM and ANQGSEA. This CDR3 spans 15 amino acids. By quantitative 5'-RACE with molecular barcodes, the TCR beta libraries were made. TCRdb reprocessed the 5' RACE reads with MiXCR, giving one entry per CDR3 protein. The repertoire includes about 150,000 distinct CDR3 sequences, roughly 44% of them detected once, and nearly 15% sits in the top ten. This chain joins TRBV29-1 and TRBJ2-7; TRBD1 matches 7 bases. The sample was synovial fluid, either unsorted or a sorted T cell fraction (not recorded which). The TCR was taken from a male donor with ankylosing spondylitis. CDR3 bases: TGCAGCGTTGAAGATCATCGGGACAGCTCCTACGAGCAGTACTTC. Protein product: CSVEDHRDSSYEQYF.